This record covers a single T cell receptor beta chain. These data come from a study of blood T cell repertoires in COVID-19. Study-wide context: The study drew acute and convalescent COVID-19 samples from the United States, Italy and Spain.

Cohorts were assigned according to the clinical history that participants reported. In Cohort 3, a recovered donor had either two negative PCRs, clearance, or symptom resolution. Produced via immunoSEQ multiplex PCR; TCRdb's table is partial and in-frame only. The table includes around 310,000 clones, 85% to 90% detected once. Sequenced material: PBMCs or T cells enriched from blood (not recorded which). This clonotype was obtained from a young woman who had recovered from COVID-19.

The CDR3 spells CASSLVWTGRVPPQHF. DNA of the CDR3: TGTGCCAGTAGCCTGGTTTGGACAGGGAGGGTTCCGCCCCAGCATTTT. The V gene is TRBV19, the J gene TRBJ1-5; 8 bases are a match to TRBD1. From germline, CDR1 is LNHDA and CDR2 SQIVND (reference sequence). V was clipped by 6 bases and J by 9 bases; unmatched bases: 16. This CDR3 has 16 residues.